This T cell receptor (beta chain) was captured in a study of blood T cell repertoires in COVID-19 (dated by TCRdb to 2018 to 2020). About the investigation overall: Samples covering the acute and convalescent phases of COVID-19 were provided by collaborators in the United States, Italy and Spain. A freely available public database, intended as a resource for researchers studying the immune response to SARS-CoV-2, is where the repertoires were released. Samples were obtained from the ongoing ImmuneRACE study (first 160 participants) and from about 1,300 subjects provided by 6 global collaborators. The sample metadata nearly always contained a de-identified subject ID, COVID-19 status, age in years and sex. Where HLA class I and class II types were available, the types were taken from metadata supplied by the sample provider, not from assay-based typing. Subjects who had been exposed to COVID-19, were actively infected with it, or had recovered from it provided the deeply sampled blood TCRbeta repertoires that made up the dataset. The material from the prospective study consisted of cDNA or gDNA derived from T cells, B-cell-depleted T cells, or PBMCs.

TCRbeta CDR3 regions were amplified from genomic DNA by means of the immunoSEQ Assay, a bias-controlled multiplex PCR. Turning to the authors' computational methods: Within the assay, amplification of reference gene primers was used to estimate how many nucleated cells each sample contained. To quantify the absolute abundance of each unique TCRbeta CDR3 rearrangement, sequence reads were collapsed and filtered. Productive Simpson clonality was computed per sample as the square root of Simpson's diversity index over productive rearrangements. Here the immuneACCESS table is served through TCRdb, limited to in-frame sequences with V and J called. Missing clones are a known gap in these copies; in checked studies unresolved V genes cover under half, and the rest lacks a known reason. V, J and clone size are those of that table, while D and trimming were read from the DNA. The sample includes 99,000 or so clones, with 88% observed a single time. The biggest ten clones account for roughly 2% of the sample.

About this clone itself: What this receptor recognizes is not known. Qualities for individual bases were not recorded, and no much larger clone is one base off.

The V end loses 0 bases and the J end loses 7 bases, and a stretch of 13 bases separates them. The germline V gene supplies CDR1 MNHNS and CDR2 SASEGT. The CDR3 measures 15 amino acids from cysteine to phenylalanine. The sequence is cut down to CDR3 DNA, 45 bases in frame from base 1. One collaborating source in Seattle enrolled patients during active infection and followed them longitudinally through the course of disease. The collaborating institutions used their own protocols to collect whole blood in K2EDTA tubes. For TCRbeta analysis, collaborator samples were shipped as frozen whole blood, as isolated PBMCs, or as DNA extracted from either sample type. Paper-wide results and their limitations: The quantity of clinical and demographic metadata differed by source and by participant and was supplied without curation.

The clonotype was recovered from a man aged 45-65 years with COVID-19, enrolled during active disease. The specimen was peripheral blood. The V gene is TRBV6-1 and the J gene is TRBJ2-4; tentative D gene TRBD1, with 5 bases matching. The CDR3 is CASSEAWQGVNIQYF. The nucleotide sequence reads TGTGCCAGCAGTGAAGCATGGCAGGGTGTGAACATTCAGTACTTC.